Shown below are 24 T cell receptor beta chains from a single sample sequenced in a study of identical twins. MiXCR, run by TCRdb on the 5' RACE reads, gives a single entry per CDR3 protein. The sample carries 500,000 or so distinct CDR3 sequences, around 20% recorded once. The same data also contributed to another study, on T cells expressing NK-cell markers.

The sample comprised CD4+ T cells sorted from blood. The receptors were gathered from a young woman in good health.

This clonotype was found many times. The chain uses TRBV6-6 and TRBJ1-2, with D tentatively TRBD1 (6 bases). There are 12 residues in the CDR3. Germline V gives CDR1 MNHNY, CDR2 SVGAGI (reference sequence). The V end was cut by 4 bases, the J end by 7 bases, with 10 bases between. The CDR3 reads CASSWTDGGYTF. In DNA, the CDR3 is TGTGCCAGCAGTTGGACAGATGGTGGCTACACCTTC.

The genes are TRBV3-1 and TRBJ1-2; D is possibly TRBD1 (5 bases). Germline CDR1 LGHDT, CDR2 YNNKEL (reference sequence). The CDR3 length is 15 residues. The V gene lost 0 bases and the J gene lost 7 bases, with 15 bases spanning the gap. CDR3 residues: CASSQDYPLGVGYTF. The CDR3 DNA reads TGTGCCAGCAGCCAAGATTATCCGCTGGGGGTTGGCTACACCTTC. Combining the CDR3 with reference TRBV3-1 and TRBJ1-2 gives the whole variable domain DTAVSQTPKYLVTQMGNDKSIKCEQNLGHDTMYWYKQDSKKFLKIMFSYNNKELIINETVPNRFSPKSPDKAHLNLHINSLELGDSAVYFCASSQDYPLGVGYTFGSGTRLTVV.

The chain has TRBV5-1 and TRBJ2-1; no clear D. This CDR3 comprises 13 residues. Trimming pared 0 bases from V and 15 bases from J, leaving 16 bases between. Per the germline V gene, CDR1 is SGHRS and CDR2 is YFSETQ. For the CDR3, the DNA is TGCGCCAGCAGCTTGGGACACCTCTCTTCGCGGTTCTTC. The encoded protein is CASSLGHLSSRFF.

This clonotype was recorded a few times. The CDR3 loop reads CASSYSRSGDEQYF. Written as DNA, the CDR3 is TGTGCCAGCAGTTACTCGAGGAGCGGGGACGAGCAGTACTTC. The chain couples TRBV6-5 to TRBJ2-7, with 7 bases lining up with TRBD2. The CDR3 runs 14 residues. The ends lost 0 bases at V and 5 bases at J; junction bases unmatched: 4. Germline assignment: CDR1 MNHEY and CDR2 SVGAGI.

The chain links TRBV10-3 to TRBJ2-3, with D possibly being TRBD1 (6 bases). The CDR3 is made up of 11 amino acids. Trimming left V 11 bases short and J 5 bases short, with 11 bases between. Germline loops: CDR1 ENHRY, CDR2 SYGVKD. CDR3 region: CAAKGVDTQYF. The CDR3 coding sequence is TGTGCCGCAAAGGGGGTAGATACGCAGTATTTT.

CDR3 region: CASRTANTGELFF. Written as DNA, the CDR3 is TGTGCCAGCCGAACGGCTAACACCGGGGAGCTGTTTTTT. V and J are TRBV7-3 and TRBJ2-2, with no clear D. This CDR3 has 13 residues. Germline-derived CDR1 and CDR2 are SGHTA and FQGTGA. V was clipped by 8 bases and J by 2 bases, with 9 bases between them.

This CDR3 is CASSLIRARGNEQFF. The CDR3 coding sequence is TGCGCCAGCAGCTTGATCAGGGCTCGGGGCAATGAGCAGTTCTTC. V usage is TRBV5-1 and J usage is TRBJ2-1, with D tentatively TRBD1 or TRBD2 (5 bases each). Germline V lookup: CDR1 SGHRS, CDR2 YFSETQ. Trimming pared 1 base from V and 6 bases from J, leaving 14 bases between. This CDR3 has 15 residues.

CDR3 loop: CASSPTRSEQFF. In DNA, the CDR3 is TGTGCCAGCAGCCCCACTAGATCTGAGCAGTTCTTC. The genes are TRBV3-1 and TRBJ2-1, with D possibly being TRBD2 (5 bases). Germline assignment: CDR1 LGHDT and CDR2 YNNKEL (reference sequence). V shed 4 bases and J shed 9 bases, with 10 bases lying between them. CDR3 size: 12 residues.

This clonotype was seen many times. As DNA, the CDR3 is TGTGCCAGCATGGCCGGTCGGGGGAACAATGAGCAGTTCTTC. Residues: CASMAGRGNNEQFF. The J gene is TRBJ2-1, the V gene TRBV12-3 or TRBV12-4; D possibly corresponds to TRBD2 (6 bases). The V and J ends lost 7 bases and 5 bases respectively, with 15 bases between them. The CDR3 extends over 14 amino acids.

This clonotype was found a few times. This rearrangement joins TRBV10-3 to TRBJ2-7, with 7 positions matching TRBD2. The CDR3 is made up of 15 amino acids. Germline V gives CDR1 ENHRY, CDR2 SYGVKD. Trimming cost V 4 bases and J 6 bases; bases outside gene matches: 12. The CDR3 reads CAISAGLVGVFEQYF. CDR3 bases: TGTGCCATCAGTGCCGGACTAGTCGGAGTCTTCGAGCAGTACTTC.

There are a few counts of this clonotype. The chain recombines TRBV20-1 with TRBJ2-1; D not certain. Germline V lookup: CDR1 DFQATT, CDR2 SNEGSKA (reference sequence). CDR3 size: 15 residues. The V and J ends lost 5 bases and 2 bases respectively, with 16 bases between them. The CDR3 DNA reads TGCAGTGCTCACTTGGCGCGGTCAGCCTACAATGAGCAGTTCTTC. Translated, it gives CSAHLARSAYNEQFF.

Only a few counts were recorded for this clonotype. The junction departs from germline at one end; a sequencing error may be responsible. The chain is built from TRBV4-2 and TRBJ2-5, with a possible D match to TRBD2 (7 bases). CDR3 length: 15 amino acids. CDR1 and CDR2 (germline): LGHNA, YNFKEQ. The CDR3 region is CASSQFRGGQKTQYF. CDR3 coding DNA: TGTGCCAGCAGCCAATTTAGGGGGGGCCAAAAGACCCAGTACTTC.

The table lists this clonotype with a few counts. The chain recombines TRBV12-3 or TRBV12-4 with TRBJ1-6, with D possibly TRBD1 on 5 matching bases. The CDR3 is made up of 15 amino acids. Between the trimmed V and J ends, which lost 3 bases and 0 bases, there was a span of 6 bases. CDR3 amino acids: CASSFGGSYNSPLHF. CDR3 coding DNA: TGTGCCAGCAGTTTTGGGGGCTCCTATAATTCACCCCTCCACTTT.

J is TRBJ1-1 and V is TRBV9; 7 positions match TRBD1. V shed 3 bases, J shed 7 bases, and the junction held 18 bases outside the gene matches. The CDR3 is 17 residues long. Germline V gene lookup returns CDR1 SGDLS and CDR2 YYNGEE. CDR3 sequence (DNA): TGTGCCAGCAGCGCCAGACAGGGAGGTTTTGTTTATGGTGAAGCTTTCTTT. It translates to CASSARQGGFVYGEAFF.

This clonotype has only a few counts. The rearrangement uses TRBV4-2 and TRBJ2-7; 7 nucleotides align to TRBD2. The CDR3 is made up of 14 amino acids. Unmatched junction bases numbered 6, after V lost 0 bases and J lost 7 bases. Germline CDR1 LGHNA, CDR2 YNFKEQ. The DNA of the CDR3 is TGTGCCAGCAGCCAAGATAGGTACGGGGGGGAGCAGTACTTC. It specifies CASSQDRYGGEQYF.

This rearrangement joins TRBV7-8 to TRBJ2-5, with 7 positions matching TRBD2. The CDR3 has 14 amino acids. Germline values: CDR1 SGHVS, CDR2 FQNEAQ. V trimming: 0 bases; J trimming: 5 bases; junction bases outside the gene matches: 3. CDR3 loop: CASSLAGGPETQYF. The CDR3 nucleotides read TGTGCCAGCAGCTTAGCGGGAGGGCCGGAGACCCAGTACTTC.

The rearrangement links TRBV27 to TRBJ2-5, with D possibly matching TRBD1 (6 bases). This CDR3 region has 13 residues. CDR1 MNHEY and CDR2 SMNVEV come from the germline V gene (reference sequence). V lost 8 bases to trimming and J lost 2 bases, with 12 bases between them. This CDR3 is CASRRGGQETQYF. CDR3 coding DNA: TGTGCCAGCCGTAGAGGGGGTCAAGAGACCCAGTACTTC.

V gene TRBV6-6 combines with J gene TRBJ2-7, with D hard to call. V was pared by 5 bases and J by 6 bases, with 8 bases between. Germline V gives CDR1 MNHNY, CDR2 SVGAGI (reference sequence). The length of the CDR3 is 11 residues. Here the CDR3 DNA reads TGTGCCAGCAGTCCCAGTACCGAGCAGTACTTC. Amino acids: CASSPSTEQYF.

This clonotype was observed at least ten times. V is TRBV7-2 and J is TRBJ2-3; D gene unclear. CDR3 length equals 15 residues. V lost 7 bases and J lost 2, with 16 bases in between. The germline CDR1 and CDR2 sequences are SGHTA and FQGNSA. The CDR3 coding sequence is TGTGCCAGCACCACCCAGACCTTTTTCACAGATACGCAGTATTTT. This translates into CASTTQTFFTDTQYF.

This chain uses TRBV27 with TRBJ2-3; no clear D gene. Trimming took off 5 bases at V and 2 bases at J, with 8 bases between the two ends. CDR1 MNHEY and CDR2 SMNVEV come from the germline V gene (reference sequence). CDR3 size: 13 residues. In DNA, the CDR3 is TGTGCCAGCAGTCACGACTTCACAGATACGCAGTATTTT. It is translated as CASSHDFTDTQYF.

This clonotype was seen more than once but under ten times. This chain links TRBV6-2 or TRBV6-3 with TRBJ2-7, with TRBD1 as a possible D gene (6 bases). Germline loops: CDR1 MNHEY, CDR2 SVGEGT. The CDR3 contains 15 residues. Between the trimmed V and J ends, which lost 5 bases and 3 bases, there was a span of 17 bases. The CDR3 nucleotides are TGTGCCAGCAGTCGAGCTCAGGGGACCAACTACGAGCAGTACTTC. This translates into CASSRAQGTNYEQYF.

This sequence joins TRBV3-1 and TRBJ2-1; 10 bases fit TRBD2. Trimming took 4 bases from V and 6 from J; bases not matched to a gene: 6. The CDR3 loop spans 15 amino acids. Per germline, CDR1 LGHDT and CDR2 YNNKEL (reference sequence). CDR3 amino acids: CASSPSGGLFNEQFF. CDR3 in DNA: TGTGCCAGCAGCCCTAGCGGGGGTCTTTTCAATGAGCAGTTCTTC.

This chain uses TRBV9 with TRBJ1-2; D is unresolved. Germline-derived CDR1 and CDR2 are SGDLS and YYNGEE. The V end was cut by 0 bases, the J end by 4 bases, with 13 bases between. The CDR3 spans 15 residues. CDR3 sequence reads: CASSVAPWSGYGYTF. CDR3 DNA sequence: TGTGCCAGCAGCGTAGCCCCATGGAGCGGCTATGGCTACACCTTC.

Only one count was recorded for this clonotype. The chain recombines TRBV6-5 with TRBJ2-1; 16 bases fit TRBD2. The CDR3 totals 16 residues. CDR1 is MNHEY and CDR2 is SVGAGI in the germline V gene. With 0 bases clipped from V and 16 bases from J, the junction kept 9 bases outside the gene matches. DNA for the CDR3: TGTGCCAGCAGTTACTCAACCGGGACTAGCGGGGGGGCGGTATTCTTC. It translates to CASSYSTGTSGGAVFF.